These 27 T cell receptor beta chains came from one sample sequenced in a study of blood T cell repertoires in COVID-19. Clones were read by immunoSEQ multiplex PCR, and TCRdb kept only the in-frame ones, dropping some. The sample lists 60,000 or so clones, roughly 72% seen once, with about 6% in the top ten. The sequencing sample was made of peripheral blood. These receptor sequences come from a woman aged 45-60 years with active or convalescent COVID-19.

The J gene is TRBJ2-1, the V gene TRBV5-1, with 15 bases matching TRBD2. Per the germline V gene, CDR1 is SGHRS and CDR2 is YFSETQ. The CDR3 has 15 residues. V lost 2 bases, J lost 7 bases, and 1 base stayed unmatched. This chain's CDR3 is CASSFGLAGGNEQFF. In DNA, the CDR3 is TGCGCCAGCAGCTTCGGACTAGCGGGAGGGAATGAGCAGTTCTTC.

The chain couples TRBV19 to TRBJ1-4; the D is unclear. The germline V gene has CDR1 LNHDA and CDR2 SQIVND (reference sequence). This CDR3 contains 14 residues. With 7 bases removed from V and 4 bases from J, the gap between germline ends came to 13 bases. CDR3 sequence: CASTLGSNNEKLFF. The CDR3 nucleotides read TGTGCCAGTACCCTAGGGAGTAATAATGAAAAACTGTTTTTT.

This chain links TRBV10-2 with TRBJ2-7; 8 bases map to TRBD2. The CDR3 totals 16 residues. The V and J ends lost 6 bases and 2 bases, in that order; junction bases with no gene match: 12. Germline V CDR1 and CDR2: WSHSY, SAAADI. The CDR3 DNA sequence: TGCGCCAGCAGCCGGGGGGAACTAGCGGAGACCTACGAGCAGTACTTC. As protein: CASSRGELAETYEQYF.

The J gene is TRBJ2-2, the V gene TRBV1; the table's D call TRBD2 went unverified against the DNA. TRBV1 is classified as a pseudogene. This CDR3 contains 16 residues. CDR3 sequence: CTSSRGLAGLSGELFF. The CDR3 region has the DNA TGCACCAGCAGCCGGGGACTAGCGGGATTGTCCGGGGAGCTGTTTTTT.

The chain couples TRBV7-3 to TRBJ2-3; no definite D call. In germline, CDR1 is SGHTA, CDR2 FQGTGA. V lost 4 bases to trimming and J lost 1 base, with 6 bases between them. The CDR3 sequence is 13 residues long. The CDR3 sequence: CASSSEGTDTQYF. The DNA for the CDR3 is TGTGCCAGCAGCTCCGAGGGCACAGATACGCAGTATTTT.

This clone was counted between two and nine times. This chain joins TRBV6-4 and TRBJ2-2; D not resolved. The CDR3 contains 15 residues. Germline V gives CDR1 MRHNA, CDR2 SNTAGT. Between the trimmed V and J ends, which lost 4 bases and 0 bases, there was a span of 9 bases. CDR3 loop: CASSAGQTNTGELFF. The CDR3, as DNA: TGTGCCAGCAGTGCTGGGCAGACGAACACCGGGGAGCTGTTTTTT.

The chain joins TRBV5-6 to TRBJ2-2, with 9 bases aligning to TRBD1. V lost 4 bases to trimming and J lost 6 bases; unmatched junction nucleotides: 7. This CDR3 contains 15 residues. In germline, CDR1 is SGHDT, CDR2 YYEEEE. The CDR3: CASSLRDRVAGELFF. The DNA of the CDR3 is TGTGCCAGCAGCCTGAGGGACAGGGTGGCCGGGGAGCTGTTTTTT.

This sequence joins TRBV14 and TRBJ2-7; 9 nucleotides agree with TRBD2. CDR3 size: 13 residues. Germline CDR1 reads SGHDN; CDR2 reads FVKESK. V was pared by 5 bases and J by 6 bases, with 5 bases of the junction left unmatched. The CDR3 bases are TGTGCCAGCAGCAAGGGACTAGCCGGCGAGCAGTACTTC. Its translation is CASSKGLAGEQYF.

CDR3 protein: CASSPTPGGDYGYTF. The CDR3 coding sequence is TGTGCCAGCAGCCCTACTCCAGGGGGCGACTATGGCTACACCTTC. The chain is built from TRBV4-2 and TRBJ1-2; 8 bases map to TRBD1. Germline values: CDR1 LGHNA, CDR2 YNFKEQ. Trimming removed 4 bases from V and 3 bases from J; junction bases left unmatched: 7. This CDR3 is 15 amino acids long.

V usage is TRBV9 and J usage is TRBJ2-7, with D perhaps TRBD2 (5 bases). The CDR3 covers 14 residues. Trimming took off 3 bases at V and 3 bases at J, with 13 bases between the two ends. From germline, CDR1 is SGDLS and CDR2 YYNGEE. CDR3 in amino acids: CASSASGVGYEQYF. In nucleotides, the CDR3 is TGTGCCAGCAGCGCCAGCGGAGTAGGCTACGAGCAGTACTTC.

The V and J genes are TRBV7-3 and TRBJ2-7, with D possibly being TRBD2 (6 bases). V lost 4 bases to trimming and J lost 5 bases, with 15 bases between them. CDR1 and CDR2 from the germline V gene are SGHTA and FQGTGA. CDR3 length equals 14 residues. In DNA, the CDR3 is TGTGCCAGCAGCTCCGAACTAGCATCCCACGAGCAGTACTTC. It yields the protein CASSSELASHEQYF.

V is TRBV11-3 and J is TRBJ2-2, with D hard to call. CDR3 length: 12 amino acids. Germline values: CDR1 SGHNT, CDR2 YENEEA. Between the trimmed V and J ends, which lost 5 bases and 8 bases, there was a span of 9 bases. The DNA for the CDR3 is TGTGCCAGCAGCCCCGGTGTTGGGGAGCTGTTTTTT. Translated: CASSPGVGELFF.

The chain joins TRBV6-5 to TRBJ2-7, with a weak D call TRBD1 (6 bases). CDR1 MNHEY and CDR2 SVGAGI come from the germline V gene. The ends were cut back, 5 bases at V and 2 bases at J, with 16 bases in the middle. CDR3 length equals 15 residues. The CDR3 DNA sequence: TGTGCCAGCAGTCGGCGACACAGGGAAGCCTACGAGCAGTACTTC. It codes for CASSRRHREAYEQYF.

CDR3 amino acids: CASSPARGPYEQYF. The CDR3 DNA follows: TGTGCCAGCAGCCCCGCGAGGGGGCCCTACGAGCAGTACTTC. The V call is TRBV7-9, the J call TRBJ2-7; 7 nucleotides line up with TRBD1. Germline V gene data show CDR1 as SEHNR and CDR2 as FQNEAQ (reference sequence). The CDR3 consists of 14 residues. The ends lost 5 bases at V and 2 bases at J; junction bases unmatched: 6.

This clone occurred a few times. The chain employs TRBV30 and TRBJ1-1; a weak D match, TRBD1 (6 bases). The CDR3 loop spans 18 amino acids. V was cut by 0 bases and J by 1 base, with 21 bases left in between. CDR1 and CDR2 from the germline V gene are GTSNPN and SVGIG (reference sequence). CDR3 sequence (DNA): TGTGCCTGGAGTGTAAGGAGATCCTTGAGGGGGAAGAACACTGAAGCTTTCTTT. Translated, it gives CAWSVRRSLRGKNTEAFF.

The chain combines TRBV9 with TRBJ1-1; 10 nucleotides line up with TRBD1. This CDR3 has 16 amino acids. Germline loops: CDR1 SGDLS, CDR2 YYNGEE. J was trimmed by 1 base and V by 0 bases; bases with no gene match: 3. CDR3 amino acids: CASSVGDRGRNTEAFF. The CDR3, as DNA: TGTGCCAGCAGCGTAGGGGACAGGGGCAGGAACACTGAAGCTTTCTTT.

The gene calls are TRBV2 and TRBJ1-2; D remains unclear. Germline CDR1 and CDR2: SNHLY and FYNNEI. Trimming cost V 4 bases and J 4 bases, with 19 bases left between them. The CDR3 sequence is 16 residues long. The CDR3 nucleotides are TGTGCCAGCAGTGTTCCCAGGTCGGTCCCTTCCTATGGCTACACCTTC. Translated, it gives CASSVPRSVPSYGYTF. The whole variable domain, remainder taken from reference TRBV2 and TRBJ1-2, is EPEVTQTPSHQVTQMGQEVILRCVPISNHLYFYWYRQILGQKVEFLVSFYNNEISEKSEIFDDQFSVERPDGSNFTLKIRSTKLEDSAMYFCASSVPRSVPSYGYTFGSGTRLTVV.

Only a few counts were recorded for this clone. The CDR3 sequence is CAISAGLAAEQYF. Written as DNA, the CDR3 is TGTGCCATCAGTGCGGGACTAGCGGCCGAGCAGTACTTC. V usage is TRBV10-3 and J usage is TRBJ2-7; 11 nucleotides line up with TRBD2. The CDR3 length is 13 residues. V dropped 4 bases and J dropped 6; count of bases not matched to a gene: 2. Per germline, CDR1 ENHRY and CDR2 SYGVKD.

The chain is built from TRBV19 and TRBJ2-1, with D perhaps TRBD1 (7 bases). This CDR3 has 16 amino acids. CDR1 is LNHDA, CDR2 SQIVND, per germline (reference sequence). The V and J ends lost 2 bases and 8 bases respectively, with 19 bases between them. This chain's CDR3 is CASSIRKGATGDEQFF. In DNA, the CDR3 is TGTGCCAGTAGTATACGGAAGGGGGCAACGGGGGATGAGCAGTTCTTC.

The J gene is TRBJ1-1, the V gene TRBV9, with D perhaps TRBD1 (5 bases). The CDR3 is 14 residues long. Germline V gene data show CDR1 as SGDLS and CDR2 as YYNGEE. Between the trimmed V and J ends, which lost 0 bases and 1 base, there was a span of 7 bases. CDR3: CASSVDGGNTEAFF. DNA for the CDR3: TGTGCCAGCAGCGTAGACGGGGGGAACACTGAAGCTTTCTTT.

The chain recombines TRBV4-3 with TRBJ2-5, with 7 bases matching TRBD2. There are 13 residues in the CDR3. CDR1 is LGHNA and CDR2 is YSLEER in the germline V gene. V trimming: 4 bases; J trimming: 4 bases; junction bases outside the gene matches: 3. CDR3 loop: CASSPLAGETQYF. The DNA of the CDR3 is TGCGCCAGCAGCCCTTTAGCGGGAGAGACCCAGTACTTC.

The CDR3 region is CASSTTGTGLHEQFF. The CDR3 DNA reads as TGTGCCAGCAGCACCACCGGGACAGGGTTGCATGAGCAGTTCTTC. The chain combines TRBV7-3 with TRBJ2-1; 9 positions match TRBD1. This CDR3 comprises 15 residues. V gave up 5 bases and J gave up 8 bases; unmatched junction bases: 10. Germline V CDR1 and CDR2: SGHTA, FQGTGA.

For the CDR3, the DNA is TGTGCCAGCAGCCCCACGCGACAAGGAAACACCATATATTTT. Translation: CASSPTRQGNTIYF. The chain combines TRBV4-2 with TRBJ1-3; no clear D gene. Trimming pared 4 bases from V and 4 bases from J, leaving 11 bases between. The CDR3 extends over 14 amino acids. Germline loops: CDR1 LGHNA, CDR2 YNFKEQ.

The CDR3 is CASSLLGAYNEQFF. CDR3 nucleotides: TGTGCCAGCAGCTTACTTGGAGCCTACAATGAGCAGTTCTTC. The J gene is TRBJ2-1, the V gene TRBV7-6, with D unclear. Between the trimmed V and J ends, which lost 2 bases and 2 bases, there was a span of 7 bases. Per germline, CDR1 SGHVS and CDR2 FNYEAQ. The CDR3 is made up of 14 amino acids. Based on the CDR3 plus reference TRBV7-6 and TRBJ2-1, the full variable domain is GAGVSQSPRYKVTKRGQDVALRCDPISGHVSLYWYRQALGQGPEFLTYFNYEAQQDKSGLPNDRFSAERPEGSISTLTIQRTEQRDSAMYRCASSLLGAYNEQFFGPGTRLTVL.

The J gene is TRBJ1-2, the V gene TRBV6-6; 8 nucleotides agree with TRBD1. This CDR3 region has 13 residues. Germline V gene sequence: CDR1 MNHNY, CDR2 SVGAGI (reference sequence). J was trimmed by 8 bases and V by 4 bases; bases with no gene match: 6. In DNA form, the CDR3 reads TGTGCCAGCAGTTTCGCGGACAGGGAAGGCTACACCTTC. Its protein is CASSFADREGYTF.

The gene calls are TRBV5-1 and TRBJ2-7; possible D gene TRBD1, 6 bases. Trimming removed 6 bases from V and 2 bases from J, with 15 bases in between. The CDR3 spans 14 residues. CDR1 is SGHRS, CDR2 YFSETQ, per germline. In DNA, the CDR3 is TGCGCCAGCACCTCCACAGGGTGGGCCTACGAGCAGTACTTC. Amino acids: CASTSTGWAYEQYF.

This clone was counted between two and nine times. The chain has TRBV18 and TRBJ1-1; D is perhaps TRBD1 (6 bases). The CDR3 has 15 amino acids. CDR1 is KGHSH, CDR2 LQKENI, per germline. Trimming left V 2 bases short and J 1 base short, with 11 bases between. Here the CDR3 DNA reads TGTGCCAGCTCACCATTCTCGACAGGGAACACTGAAGCTTTCTTT. Translating gives CASSPFSTGNTEAFF.